This T cell receptor beta chain was identified during a study of identical twins. Study-level results: Excess sharing between twins was weaker in beta out-of-frame sequences.

This clonotype has just a few counts. The antigen remains undetermined. Trimming left V 1 base short and J 5 bases short, with 13 bases between. The CDR3 runs 15 residues. In germline, CDR1 is LGHNA, CDR2 YNFKEQ. There were only healthy Caucasians among the donors. TCRdb re-derived calls from the 5' RACE reads in MiXCR, one entry per CDR3 protein. The sample yields about 1.7 million distinct CDR3 sequences, about 32% seen once. This receptor was identified in a newborn girl in good health. The rearrangement links TRBV4-2 to TRBJ2-3; TRBD2 is a possible D gene (5 bases). Sequenced: cord blood. In nucleotides, the CDR3 is TGTGCCAGCAGCCAAGTGGTGAGCGGCGGAGATACGCAGTATTTT. Translating gives CASSQVVSGGDTQYF.